The clone carrying this T cell receptor (beta chain) came up many times. What it recognizes is unknown. The authors prepared the TCRbeta library with unique molecular identifiers. TCRdb called the PCR reads again in MiXCR, with one record for every CDR3 protein. The sample has around 230,000 distinct CDR3 sequences, approximately 15% seen once. The sample is drawn from a study of T-cell reconstitution after alpha-beta-depleted transplantation in children. Study-level findings and limits: Several hundred rapidly expanded clones from non-depleted graft cells reportedly supplied alpha-beta T cells about two months post-transplant. There were some patients whose high TCRbeta diversity at day 60 came from surviving recipient T cells and thymic progenitors. Counts and diversity of T cells one year after transplant came mostly from newly produced T cells.

The material was PBMCs, mostly from graft donor cells, obtained 360 days after TCRalphabeta/CD19-depleted stem cell transplant. The TCR was taken from a male patient between 2 and 15 years old who had a stem cell transplant for acute lymphoblastic leukemia, so the T cells may come from the graft donor.

The CDR3 spells CASSWGGTEAFF. The CDR3 bases are TGCGCCAGCAGCTGGGGCGGGACTGAAGCTTTCTTT. The gene calls are TRBV5-1 and TRBJ1-1; a weak D match, TRBD1 (5 bases). The CDR3 extends over 12 amino acids. V lost 3 bases, J lost 5 bases, and 8 bases lay in between. CDR1 is SGHRS and CDR2 is YFSETQ in the germline V gene.